A selection of T cell receptor beta chains follows, all from one sample in a study of blood T cell repertoires in COVID-19. Repertoires were generated with immunoSEQ multiplex PCR, while TCRdb's copy carries only in-frame clones and drops some. The data contain hundreds of thousands of clones, about four fifths of them singletons. Specimen: peripheral blood. The receptors shown here come from a woman older than 75 with acute or convalescent COVID-19. Both conserved end residues are part of each CDR3. The D gene is left open where the match is weak. The listing skips clone size in some rows; elsewhere it reads once, few, many or a size class.

D gene,J gene,clone size,V gene,CDR3 protein,CDR3 DNA
NA,TRBJ1-2,NA,TRBV2,CASVRDYGYTF,TGTGCCAGCGTACGGGACTATGGCTACACCTTC
NA,TRBJ1-5,NA,TRBV5-1,CASSPDTRNQPQHF,TGCGCCAGCAGCCCAGACACACGCAATCAGCCCCAGCATTTT
TRBD1,TRBJ1-6,few,TRBV11-2,CASSLQGDSPLHF,TGTGCCAGCAGCCTACAGGGGGACTCACCCCTCCACTTT
NA,TRBJ1-6,NA,TRBV19,CASSSIGTLDGSPLHF,TGTGCCAGTAGTTCGATCGGGACTCTGGACGGTTCACCCCTCCACTTT
NA,TRBJ2-7,NA,TRBV11-2,CASSPPRSPHEQYF,TGTGCCAGCAGCCCCCCGCGCTCCCCCCACGAGCAGTACTTC
TRBD2,TRBJ2-1,few,TRBV19,CASRPRAGGSNEQFF,TGTGCCAGTAGGCCCCGAGCGGGGGGGAGCAATGAGCAGTTCTTC
NA,TRBJ2-3,NA,TRBV24-1,CATSDGAADTQYF,TGTGCCACCAGTGATGGGGCGGCAGATACGCAGTATTTT
TRBD1,TRBJ1-2,NA,TRBV7-8,CASSTPGQGTGYTF,TGTGCCAGCAGCACCCCGGGACAGGGGACTGGCTACACCTTC
TRBD2,TRBJ2-7,few,TRBV5-6,CASSLWGGGLGQYF,TGTGCCAGCAGCTTGTGGGGGGGAGGTCTAGGGCAGTACTTC
NA,TRBJ1-1,NA,TRBV10-3,CAISESSPGTEAFF,TGTGCCATCAGTGAGTCCTCCCCGGGAACTGAAGCTTTCTTT
NA,TRBJ2-2,NA,TRBV12-5,CASGLQGIGELFF,TGTGCTAGTGGTTTGCAGGGTATCGGGGAGCTGTTTTTT
NA,TRBJ1-6,NA,TRBV11-2,CASSLGANNSPLHF,TGTGCCAGCAGCTTAGGGGCGAACAATTCACCCCTCCACTTT
NA,TRBJ2-1,NA,TRBV13,CASSLSGGVYNEQFF,TGTGCCAGCAGCTTATCGGGGGGCGTCTACAATGAGCAGTTCTTC
NA,TRBJ2-6,NA,TRBV11-2,CASSLGTGSGANVLTF,TGTGCCAGCAGCTTAGGTACAGGCTCTGGGGCCAACGTCCTGACTTTC
NA,TRBJ1-1,NA,TRBV11-3,CASSLRGGTEAFF,TGTGCCAGCAGCTTGCGGGGGGGCACTGAAGCTTTCTTT
TRBD2,TRBJ2-3,few,TRBV28,CASRGGLSTDTQYF,TGTGCCAGCAGGGGGGGGTTAAGCACAGATACGCAGTATTTT
NA,TRBJ1-1,once,TRBV5-8,CASSFLTGTGNTEAFF,TGTGCCAGCAGCTTTCTAACGGGAACCGGGAACACTGAAGCTTTCTTT
TRBD2,TRBJ2-3,NA,TRBV19,CASSLTTGGTDTQYF,TGTGCCAGTAGCTTAACCACGGGGGGGACAGATACGCAGTATTTT
NA,TRBJ1-6,NA,TRBV7-6,CASSLGGETSPLHF,TGTGCCAGCAGCTTAGGGGGGGAGACTTCACCCCTCCACTTT
NA,TRBJ1-6,NA,TRBV14,CASSQVSGSPLHF,TGTGCCAGCAGCCAAGTATCGGGATCACCCCTCCACTTT
NA,TRBJ1-6,NA,TRBV10-3,CAISSDNSPLHF,TGTGCCATCAGTTCAGATAATTCACCCCTCCACTTT
NA,TRBJ1-1,NA,TRBV28,CASSLRGEGTEAFF,TGTGCCAGCAGTTTAAGGGGTGAAGGCACTGAAGCTTTCTTT
NA,TRBJ1-1,NA,TRBV19,CASRRKADTEAFF,TGTGCCAGTAGGAGGAAGGCGGACACTGAAGCTTTCTTT
TRBD1,TRBJ1-3,NA,TRBV7-2,CASSPGQERTGNTIYF,TGTGCCAGCAGCCCGGGACAGGAAAGGACTGGAAACACCATATATTTT
NA,TRBJ1-5,NA,TRBV7-2,CASSRDNSNQPQHF,TGTGCCAGCTCACGAGATAATAGCAATCAGCCCCAGCATTTT
NA,TRBJ1-5,NA,TRBV4-1,CASSPTGPGFQPQHF,TGCGCCAGCAGCCCAACAGGGCCGGGATTTCAGCCCCAGCATTTT
NA,TRBJ1-2,NA,TRBV3-1/TRBV3-2,CASSNRVIGYTF,TGTGCCAGCAGTAACAGGGTAATTGGCTACACCTTC
TRBD2,TRBJ2-1,NA,TRBV3-1/TRBV3-2,CASSPLLAGAYNEQFF,TGTGCCAGCAGCCCGCTTCTAGCGGGGGCGTACAATGAGCAGTTCTTC
NA,TRBJ1-6,NA,TRBV7-2,CASSSLEGGNSPLHF,TGTGCCAGCAGCTCCCTGGAGGGGGGGAATTCACCCCTCCACTTT
NA,TRBJ1-4,NA,TRBV5-1,CASSPATNEKLFF,TGCGCCAGCAGTCCTGCAACTAATGAAAAACTGTTTTTT
NA,TRBJ1-5,NA,TRBV28,CASRTPGDNQPQHF,TGTGCCAGCAGGACTCCAGGGGATAATCAGCCCCAGCATTTT
NA,TRBJ2-5,NA,TRBV18,CASSPSYQETQYF,TGTGCCAGCTCACCGTCGTACCAAGAGACCCAGTACTTC
TRBD1,TRBJ1-5,NA,TRBV28,CASSLRTGIQPQHF,TGTGCCAGCAGTTTACGGACAGGGATTCAGCCCCAGCATTTT
TRBD1,TRBJ2-2,NA,TRBV6-5,CASSWDRGRGELFF,TGTGCCAGCAGTTGGGACAGGGGGAGGGGGGAGCTGTTTTTT
NA,TRBJ1-6,NA,TRBV5-1,CASSLVTGNSPLHF,TGCGCCAGCAGCTTGGTGACAGGCAATTCACCCCTCCACTTT
NA,TRBJ1-2,once,TRBV7-2,CASSSPGDLWREHVGGYTF,TGTGCCAGCAGCTCGCCGGGGGACCTTTGGAGGGAGCACGTGGGTGGCTACACCTTC
TRBD1,TRBJ1-4,NA,TRBV6-1,CASSEQGQGGANEKLFF,TGTGCCAGCAGTGAACAAGGACAGGGAGGTGCTAATGAAAAACTGTTTTTT
NA,TRBJ2-5,NA,TRBV5-1,CASSSLGGGETQYF,TGCGCCAGCAGCTCATTGGGGGGTGGCGAGACCCAGTACTTC
TRBD2,TRBJ2-1,NA,TRBV9,CASSASSGLAGGGGNEQFF,TGTGCCAGCAGCGCCTCCTCGGGACTAGCGGGGGGCGGGGGGAATGAGCAGTTCTTC
TRBD1,TRBJ1-6,NA,TRBV18,CASSQDRGDNSPLHF,TGTGCCAGCTCACAAGACAGGGGCGATAATTCACCCCTCCACTTT
NA,TRBJ2-2,NA,TRBV7-3,CASSLNRGTSNTGELFF,TGTGCCAGCAGCTTAAACCGGGGGACCTCGAACACCGGGGAGCTGTTTTTT
TRBD2,TRBJ2-5,NA,TRBV9,CASSVRGGAGETQYF,TGTGCCAGCAGCGTGCGCGGGGGGGCCGGAGAGACCCAGTACTTC
TRBD1,TRBJ2-2,NA,TRBV5-5,CASSRGPLGQGGTGELFF,TGTGCCAGCAGCCGTGGCCCTCTGGGACAGGGTGGCACCGGGGAGCTGTTTTTT